This T cell receptor (beta chain) was captured by sequencing in a study of blood T cell repertoires in COVID-19. Assay used: immunoSEQ multiplex PCR; TCRdb lists only in-frame clones, some missing. Found here are about 220,000 clones, roughly 80% of them singletons; the top ten hold 5.1%. The sequence derives from a human donor in a cohort sampled during active COVID-19. The sequencing input was peripheral blood.

The CDR3 DNA reads as TGTGCCAGCAGCTTACAGTTACAATGGTACGAGCAGTACTTC. Its translation: CASSLQLQWYEQYF. V is TRBV7-3 and J is TRBJ2-7; D gene ambiguous. Germline CDR1 reads SGHTA; CDR2 reads FQGTGA. The V end lost 2 bases, the J end lost 4 bases, and 12 bases lay between the germline ends. The CDR3 length is 14 residues.